Presented here are 27 T cell receptor beta chains from one specimen sequenced in a study of breast tumors, draining lymph nodes, adjacent tissues. Axillary draining lymph nodes of breast cancer patients supplied the node samples. TCRdb processed the multiplex PCR reads anew with MiXCR; each CDR3 protein has one entry. The repertoire holds nearly 200,000 distinct CDR3 sequences, with 30% to 40% as singletons. The sequenced sample was axillary lymph node tissue. Receptors originate from a female donor with breast cancer. Some clones in this sample may be carry-over from other donors' samples.

Worth noting for this clonotype: It may be a read error: a sequence one base away is much more abundant. V and J are TRBV7-9 and TRBJ1-2; D ambiguous. The CDR3 covers 15 residues. Germline CDR1 is SEHNR and CDR2 is FQNEAQ (reference sequence). The CDR3 loop reads CASSLGSLSDYDYPF. As DNA, the CDR3 is TGTGCCAGCAGCTTAGGGTCCCTCAGCGACTATGACTACCCCTTC.

This clonotype has only a few counts. The CDR3 DNA sequence: TGTGCCAGCAGTACTCGCACGTTAGGGACTGGAAACACCATATATTTT. It yields the protein CASSTRTLGTGNTIYF. This chain links TRBV28 with TRBJ1-3, with D unresolved. V was pared by 5 bases and J by 2 bases, with 16 bases between. CDR3 length: 16 amino acids. Germline V lookup: CDR1 MDHEN, CDR2 SYDVKM. The variable domain in full, completed from reference TRBV28 and TRBJ1-3, reads DVKVTQSSRYLVKRTGEKVFLECVQDMDHENMFWYRQDPGLGLRLIYFSYDVKMKEKGDIPEGYSVSREKKERFSLILESASTNQTSMYLCASSTRTLGTGNTIYFGEGSWLTVV.

In regard to this clonotype: Compared with germline, one end of the junction differs, possibly owing to a read error. The chain combines TRBV5-1 with TRBJ2-5; D unclear. CDR1 is SGHRS and CDR2 is YFSETQ in the germline V gene. The CDR3 contains 14 residues. CDR3 protein: CASSFRGWQDTQYF. The CDR3 nucleotides read TGCGCCAGCAGCTTTCGAGGCTGGCAAGACACCCAGTACTTC. Full variable domain (missing parts from reference TRBV5-1 and TRBJ2-5): KAGVTQTPRYLIKTRGQQVTLSCSPISGHRSVSWYQQTPGQGLQFLFEYFSETQRNKGNFPGRFSGRQFSNSRSEMNVSTLELGDSALYLCASSFRGWQDTQYFGPGTRLLVL.

This chain uses TRBV12-3 or TRBV12-4 with TRBJ1-2, with 8 bases identical to TRBD1. J gave up 8 bases and V 6 bases, and 17 bases lay outside the gene matches. The CDR3 loop spans 16 amino acids. The chain's CDR3 is CASRTGTGFFPRGYTF. The CDR3 nucleotides read TGTGCCAGCAGGACCGGGACAGGCTTTTTCCCGAGGGGCTACACCTTC.

This clonotype was counted many times. V is TRBV4-2 and J is TRBJ2-2, with D possibly TRBD2 on 5 matching bases. CDR1 is LGHNA, CDR2 YNFKEQ, per germline. V was clipped by 4 bases and J by 3 bases, with 12 bases between them. The CDR3 has 15 residues. The CDR3 protein is CASSPAAADTGELFF. The CDR3 region has the DNA TGTGCCAGCAGCCCTGCCGCAGCGGACACCGGGGAGCTGTTTTTT.

As to this clonotype: One junction end does not reproduce the germline sequence, and a read error may be involved. The rearrangement joins TRBV25-1 to TRBJ1-2; the match to TRBD1 covers 9 bases. Germline CDR1 reads MGHDK; CDR2 reads SYGVNS. The CDR3 has 15 residues. For the CDR3, the DNA is TGTGCCAGCAGTGTTCAGGACAGGGGCGCGGGCGGCTACCCCTTC. It encodes CASSVQDRGAGGYPF.

In its sample, this clonotype was seen a few times. The V and J genes are TRBV2 and TRBJ1-1; 10 nucleotides line up with TRBD1. With V trimmed by 8 bases and J by 4 bases, 4 bases remained unmatched. This CDR3 is 13 amino acids long. CDR1 and CDR2 (germline): SNHLY, FYNNEI. In DNA, the CDR3 is TGTGCCAGCGGCGGGACAGGGGTCACTGAAGCTTTCTTT. This codes for CASGGTGVTEAFF.

This clonotype was seen ten or more times. The chain joins TRBV7-6 to TRBJ1-3; D remains ambiguous. From germline, CDR1 is SGHVS and CDR2 FNYEAQ. There are 15 residues in the CDR3. V was pared by 2 bases and J by 0 bases, with 8 bases between. The CDR3 DNA sequence: TGTGCCAGCAGCTTAAAGCCAGACTCTGGAAACACCATATATTTT. It encodes CASSLKPDSGNTIYF.

This clonotype was observed many times. The chain joins TRBV7-9 to TRBJ1-2; D is uncertain. The CDR3 length is 11 residues. CDR1 and CDR2 from the germline V gene are SEHNR and FQNEAQ (reference sequence). Trimming left V 5 bases short and J 2 bases short, with 3 bases between. The CDR3 DNA reads TGTGCCAGCAGCCAGAACTATGGCTACACCTTC. Amino acids: CASSQNYGYTF.

The chain has TRBV9 and TRBJ2-1; 13 positions agree with TRBD2. V lost 3 bases to trimming and J lost 5 bases; unmatched junction nucleotides: 11. Germline values: CDR1 SGDLS, CDR2 YYNGEE. The CDR3 is made up of 18 amino acids. The CDR3 coding sequence is TGTGCCAGCAGCGCGACTAGCGGGACTAGCGGGATAAACAATGAGCAGTTCTTC. Its protein is CASSATSGTSGINNEQFF.

This clonotype was counted at least ten times. The V call is TRBV7-3, the J call TRBJ2-2; D might be TRBD1 (6 bases). V lost 5 bases to trimming and J lost 1 base, with 8 bases between them. This CDR3 spans 14 amino acids. CDR1 is SGHTA and CDR2 is FQGTGA in the germline V gene. This chain's CDR3 is CASSTGQNTGELFF. CDR3 nucleotides: TGTGCCAGCAGCACGGGACAGAACACCGGGGAGCTGTTTTTT.

In this sample, this clonotype turned up many times. Because it lacks the conserved phenylalanine or tryptophan at the end, this CDR3 is likely a read error. The DNA is omitted, as the CDR3 cannot be located on it reliably, and the CDR3 follows TCRdb's listing. The chain uses TRBV5-6 and TRBJ1-3; TRBD1 is the table's D call, not checked against the DNA. Germline V gene sequence: CDR1 SGHDT, CDR2 YYEEEE. The CDR3 is 12 amino acids in total, end residues counted. CDR3 in amino acids: CASSLAGDTGIA.

Note on this clonotype: This may arise from a read error, as a much more abundant clone is one base away. V gene TRBV3-1 combines with J gene TRBJ2-7; 7 bases fit TRBD1. Looked up from germline, CDR1 is LGHDT and CDR2 is YNNKEL (reference sequence). The CDR3 runs to 14 residues. V shed 5 bases, J shed 2 bases, and the junction held 6 bases outside the gene matches. The CDR3 reads CASSYITGAYEQYF. As DNA, the CDR3 is TGTGCCAGCAGCTACATTACAGGGGCCTACGAGCAGTACTTC.

As regards this clonotype: With a much larger clone just one base away, this may be a read error. The chain carries TRBV15 and TRBJ1-5, with 9 bases lining up with TRBD1. V lost 4 bases, J lost 0 bases, and 4 bases stayed unmatched. CDR1 LNHNV and CDR2 YYDKDF come from the germline V gene (reference sequence). The CDR3 loop spans 16 amino acids. The CDR3: CATSITGGFSNQPQHF. For the CDR3, the DNA is TGTGCCACCAGCATCACAGGGGGCTTTAGCAATCAGCCCCAGCATTTT.

This clonotype turned up a few times. V gene TRBV30 combines with J gene TRBJ2-1; 9 bases agree with TRBD2. This CDR3 comprises 16 residues. Looked up from germline, CDR1 is GTSNPN and CDR2 is SVGIG (reference sequence). V was clipped by 5 bases and J by 7 bases; unmatched bases: 15. The CDR3 here is CAWDSGGTLSGNEQFF. The CDR3, as DNA: TGTGCCTGGGATAGCGGGGGAACCCTCTCTGGGAATGAGCAGTTCTTC. The full variable domain, with the rest looked up from reference TRBV30 and TRBJ2-1, is SQTIHQWPATLVQPVGSPLSLECTVEGTSNPNLYWYRQAAGRGLQLLFYSVGIGQISSEVPQNLSASRPQDRQFILSSKKLLLSDSGFYLCAWDSGGTLSGNEQFFGPGTRLTVL.

The table lists this clonotype with many counts. The CDR3 DNA reads as TGTGCCAGCACCCCGGCCAATTCACCCCTCCACTTT. Translating it yields CASTPANSPLHF. This chain joins TRBV28 and TRBJ1-6, with D unresolved. V shed 7 bases and J shed 7 bases, with 8 bases lying between them. In germline, CDR1 is MDHEN, CDR2 SYDVKM. The CDR3 consists of 12 residues.

This clonotype was recorded at least ten times. V gene TRBV20-1 combines with J gene TRBJ2-1; TRBD1 might be the D (7 bases). V was trimmed by 5 bases and J by 6 bases, leaving 20 bases between them. The CDR3 contains 15 residues. From germline, CDR1 is DFQATT and CDR2 SNEGSKA (reference sequence). The CDR3 loop reads CSAPPPNRGGNEQFF. The CDR3 DNA is TGCAGTGCTCCACCGCCCAACAGGGGAGGCAATGAGCAGTTCTTC.

A remark on this clonotype: This likely comes from a read error, as the CDR3 has no conserved phenylalanine or tryptophan at its end. The limits of the CDR3 on the DNA are not certain, so only TCRdb's listed CDR3 is given. This rearrangement joins TRBV15 to TRBJ2-6. CDR1 and CDR2 (germline): LNHNV, YYDKDF (reference sequence). The CDR3 sequence runs 8 residues, both termini included. The CDR3 is CATSRADS.

The chain employs TRBV27 and TRBJ2-7; D is possibly TRBD1 (6 bases). The CDR3 has 13 amino acids. Per the germline V gene, CDR1 is MNHEY and CDR2 is SMNVEV (reference sequence). V lost 4 bases to trimming and J lost 5 bases, with 12 bases between them. CDR3 in amino acids: CASSSGRGNEQYF. The CDR3 DNA sequence: TGTGCCAGCAGTTCAGGCAGGGGAAACGAGCAGTACTTC.

This clonotype occurred a few times. A much bigger clone sits one base away, suggesting this may be a read error. The CDR3 nucleotides are TGTGCTAGCAGCTTCCTGGGCTCAGACCAAGAGACCCAGCACTTC. Translation gives CASSFLGSDQETQHF. The gene calls are TRBV7-7 and TRBJ2-5; D call uncertain. The CDR3 length is 15 residues. The V gene's germline CDR1 is SSHAT and CDR2 FNYEAQ (reference sequence).

This clonotype has ten or more counts. The chain couples TRBV19 to TRBJ2-7; TRBD2 might be the D (5 bases). The length of the CDR3 is 13 residues. Trimming shortened V by 5 bases and J by 4 bases, and 12 bases separated the two germline ends. Germline V gives CDR1 LNHDA, CDR2 SQIVND (reference sequence). The CDR3: CASSRTGNYEQYF. CDR3 nucleotides: TGTGCCAGTAGTCGGACGGGGAATTACGAGCAGTACTTC. Looking up the rest from reference TRBV19 and TRBJ2-7 gives the full variable domain: DGGITQSPKYLFRKEGQNVTLSCEQNLNHDAMYWYRQDPGQGLRLIYYSQIVNDFQKGDIAEGYSVSREKKESFPLTVTSAQKNPTAFYLCASSRTGNYEQYFGPGTRLTVT.

Remarks on this clonotype: Possible read error: a much larger clone is one base away. The DNA is omitted, as the CDR3 cannot be located on it reliably, and the CDR3 follows TCRdb's listing. The J gene is TRBJ2-1, the V gene TRBV5-6; TRBD1, the table's D call, was not compared with the DNA. The germline V gene has CDR1 SGHDT and CDR2 YYEEEE. The CDR3 extends over 13 residues, inclusive of both ends. The CDR3 here is CAGSFGTGTQRRF.

About this clonotype itself: Since a much larger clone is just one base distant, this may be a read error. The chain employs TRBV5-1 and TRBJ1-6, with D possibly being TRBD1 (5 bases). Germline V gene lookup returns CDR1 SGHRS and CDR2 YFSETQ. This CDR3 comprises 14 residues. CDR3 sequence: CTSTPGGGYSPLHF. CDR3 sequence (DNA): TGCACCAGCACCCCGGGGGGGGGGTACTCACCCCTCCACTTT.

There are many counts of this clonotype. The V call is TRBV3-1, the J call TRBJ2-2; TRBD2 aligns across 9 bases. Germline V gives CDR1 LGHDT, CDR2 YNNKEL (reference sequence). Germline trimming cut 1 base from V and 7 bases from J; bases unmatched to any gene: 4. The CDR3 consists of 15 residues. The CDR3 loop is CASSQGDSGGGELFF. The CDR3 DNA reads as TGTGCCAGCAGCCAAGGGGATAGCGGGGGCGGGGAGCTGTTTTTT. The variable domain in full, with the rest retrieved from reference TRBV3-1 and TRBJ2-2, is DTAVSQTPKYLVTQMGNDKSIKCEQNLGHDTMYWYKQDSKKFLKIMFSYNNKELIINETVPNRFSPKSPDKAHLNLHINSLELGDSAVYFCASSQGDSGGGELFFGEGSRLTVL.

This clonotype was observed many times. This chain uses TRBV2 with TRBJ1-3, with D unclear. Germline CDR1 is SNHLY and CDR2 is FYNNEI. V was cut by 5 bases and J by 0 bases, with 8 bases left in between. This CDR3 spans 14 amino acids. CDR3 sequence reads: CASSRETSGNTIYF. CDR3 bases: TGTGCCAGCAGTCGGGAGACCTCTGGAAACACCATATATTTT.

This clonotype came up many times. This chain links TRBV19 with TRBJ1-2, with TRBD1 identical over 8 bases. This CDR3 region has 15 residues. Germline CDR1 reads LNHDA; CDR2 reads SQIVND (reference sequence). Trimming at V came to 2 bases and at J to 2 bases, leaving 4 bases not matched to a gene. CDR3 nucleotide sequence: TGTGCCAGTAGTATATCGGGACAGGAGAACTATGGCTACACCTTC. It yields the protein CASSISGQENYGYTF. The full variable domain, with the rest looked up from reference TRBV19 and TRBJ1-2, is DGGITQSPKYLFRKEGQNVTLSCEQNLNHDAMYWYRQDPGQGLRLIYYSQIVNDFQKGDIAEGYSVSREKKESFPLTVTSAQKNPTAFYLCASSISGQENYGYTFGSGTRLTVV.

This clonotype has a count of ten or more. The chain joins TRBV19 to TRBJ2-6; 8 bases are a match to TRBD2. CDR3 length: 18 amino acids. The germline V gene has CDR1 LNHDA and CDR2 SQIVND (reference sequence). The J segment lost 0 bases and the V segment lost 7 bases, leaving 11 bases of the junction unmatched. This chain's CDR3 is CASNGGGPPDSGANVLTF. As DNA, the CDR3 is TGTGCCAGTAACGGGGGGGGTCCACCGGACTCTGGGGCCAACGTCCTGACTTTC.